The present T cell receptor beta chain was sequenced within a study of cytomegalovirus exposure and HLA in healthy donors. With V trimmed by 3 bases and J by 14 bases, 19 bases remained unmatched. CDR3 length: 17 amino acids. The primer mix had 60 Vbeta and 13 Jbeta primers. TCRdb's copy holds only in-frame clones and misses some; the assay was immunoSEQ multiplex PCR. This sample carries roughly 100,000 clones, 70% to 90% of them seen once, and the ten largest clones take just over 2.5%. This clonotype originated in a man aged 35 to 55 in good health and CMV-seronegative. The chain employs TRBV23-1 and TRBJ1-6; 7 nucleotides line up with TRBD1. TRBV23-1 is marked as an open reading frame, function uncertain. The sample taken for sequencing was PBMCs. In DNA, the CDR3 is TGCGCCAGCAGTCAGCATAGGACAGGTGCTAAAATTTTGGCCCTCCACTTT. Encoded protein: CASSQHRTGAKILALHF.